This entry lists 20 T cell receptor beta chains sequenced from one sample in a study of tumor-infiltrating lymphocytes in primary liver carcinoma. The roughly 17-31 mg bulk tissue piece was not sorted before simultaneous RNA and DNA extraction. Researchers generated TCR beta cDNA from roughly 500 ng of total RNA, relying on a constant-region primer. Slightly modified ARM-PCR served as the procedure for the TCR beta libraries. These libraries came from three rounds of nested multiplex PCR. The two initial PCR rounds, about 9 cycles each, used TRBV1-TRBV30 forward and C-beta reverse primers. TCRdb fed the multiplex PCR reads into MiXCR, producing one record per CDR3 protein. The data contain tens of thousands of distinct CDR3 sequences, more than 70% of them singletons. Material for sequencing was tumor-adjacent normal liver tissue. These receptors all stem from a man between 35 and 55 years old with primary liver carcinoma and hepatitis B virus infection.

This clonotype was detected ten times or more. This chain joins TRBV18 and TRBJ1-1; a possible D gene is TRBD1 (6 bases). The CDR3 covers 15 residues. Germline CDR1 KGHSH, CDR2 LQKENI. V gave up 5 bases and J gave up 2 bases, with 15 bases separating them. The CDR3, as DNA: TGTGCCAGCTCAACTACGACAGGATTCAACACTGAAGCTTTCTTT. Its translation: CASSTTTGFNTEAFF.

In the case of this clonotype: One end of the junction does not line up with germline, which may come from a read error. This chain links TRBV4-3 with TRBJ2-3; D may be TRBD2 (5 bases). The CDR3 sequence is 15 residues long. The V gene's germline CDR1 is LGHNA and CDR2 YSLEER. CDR3 region: CASSLGGNATVTQYF. The CDR3 DNA reads TGCGCCAGCAGCCTTGGAGGTAACGCCACAGTTACGCAGTATTTT.

On this clonotype itself: An end of the junction differs from the germline gene, which may be a read error. This sequence joins TRBV10-3 and TRBJ2-3; D might be TRBD2 (7 bases). The V gene's germline CDR1 is ENHRY and CDR2 SYGVKD. The CDR3 has 18 residues. The CDR3 sequence is CAISASSMTRGGTNTQYF. The CDR3 DNA reads TGTGCCATCAGTGCGTCCTCAATGACTAGGGGGGGCACAAATACGCAGTATTTT.

As regards this clonotype: The CDR3 does not close with the conserved phenylalanine or tryptophan, likely indicating a read error. No DNA is shown, since the ends of the CDR3 on it are uncertain; the CDR3 is the one TCRdb lists. The V call is TRBV14, the J call TRBJ2-7; the table calls TRBD1, which could not be checked here. Germline values: CDR1 SGHDN, CDR2 FVKESK. Both ends counted, the CDR3 spans 15 residues. CDR3 sequence: CASSHPGQGSYEQYS.

In this sample, this clonotype turned up once. One end of the junction does not line up with germline, which may come from a read error. V gene TRBV6-1 combines with J gene TRBJ2-3; tentative D call: TRBD2 (6 bases). Germline V CDR1 and CDR2: MNHNS, SASEGT. The CDR3 consists of 16 residues. CDR3 sequence (DNA): TGTACCAGCAGTGAAATCCCCGGAGGGAGCACAGATACGCAGTATTTT. This gives the protein CTSSEIPGGSTDTQYF.

Details on this clonotype: A read error may explain this, as a much larger clone is one base away. V usage is TRBV20-1 and J usage is TRBJ2-5, with D maybe TRBD2 (5 bases). CDR1 is DFQATT, CDR2 SNEGSKA, per germline (reference sequence). CDR3 length: 14 amino acids. CDR3 nucleotides: TGCAGTGCTAGAGATGGGTCGGGGAGAGAGGCCCAGTACTTC. Translated, it gives CSARDGSGREAQYF.

In regard to this clonotype: A read error may produce the germline difference seen at one junction end. As DNA, the CDR3 is TGTGCCTGGAGACTCGTCATGAACACTGAAGCTATCTTT. Translated: CAWRLVMNTEAIF. The chain employs TRBV30 and TRBJ1-1; no definite D call. Per the germline V gene, CDR1 is GTSNPN and CDR2 is SVGIG (reference sequence). This CDR3 has 13 residues. The full variable domain, with the rest looked up from reference TRBV30 and TRBJ1-1, is SQTIHQWPATLVQPVGSPLSLECTVEGTSNPNLYWYRQAAGRGLQLLFYSVGIGQISSEVPQNLSASRPQDRQFILSSKKLLLSDSGFYLCAWRLVMNTEAIFGQGTRLTVV.

There are a few counts of this clonotype. V is TRBV12-3 or TRBV12-4 and J is TRBJ2-7; D not certain. The CDR3 is 15 amino acids. CDR3 amino acids: CANSLLIGLKNEQYF. The CDR3 nucleotides are TGTGCTAACAGTTTATTGATAGGGCTAAAGAACGAGCAGTACTTC.

The chain joins TRBV6-1 to TRBJ2-3; 13 bases match TRBD2. The CDR3 has 15 amino acids. The V gene's germline CDR1 is MNHNS and CDR2 SASEGT. V lost 11 bases, J lost 4 bases, and 9 bases stayed unmatched. CDR3 protein: CACRELAGGPDTQYF. The DNA for the CDR3 is TGTGCCTGCCGTGAACTAGCGGGAGGGCCAGATACGCAGTATTTT.

Of note for this clonotype: The missing conserved phenylalanine or tryptophan at the end of this CDR3 makes a read error likely. CDR3 amino acids: CSAPDGGRVGEQFL. The CDR3 DNA sequence: TGCAGCGCCCCGGATGGCGGCCGCGTAGGAGAGCAGTTCCTC. This chain links TRBV29-1 with TRBJ2-1; D ambiguous. The CDR3 is made up of 14 amino acids. V was shortened by 7 bases and J by 10 bases, with 23 bases between the two germline ends. Looked up from germline, CDR1 is SQVTM and CDR2 is ANQGSEA.

This clonotype has ten or more counts. The V and J genes are TRBV12-3 or TRBV12-4 and TRBJ1-5, with unresolved D. Trimming removed 4 bases from V and 10 bases from J, with 11 bases in between. The CDR3 has 12 residues. CDR3 nucleotides: TGTGCCAGCAGTTCCCTTAACGGTCCCCAGCATTTT. Protein sequence: CASSSLNGPQHF.

This rearrangement joins TRBV23-1 to TRBJ2-1; 7 bases fit TRBD2. TRBV23-1 is an ORF, and what it does is uncertain. The V and J ends lost 8 bases and 7 bases, in that order; junction bases with no gene match: 11. The CDR3 sequence is 14 residues long. For the CDR3, the DNA is TGCGCCAGCTTAGCGGGTACCCCTGCAAATGAGCAGTTCTTC. It translates to CASLAGTPANEQFF.

The chain uses TRBV6-6 and TRBJ2-2; D possibly corresponds to TRBD1 (5 bases). This CDR3 has 12 amino acids. Germline V CDR1 and CDR2: MNHNY, SVGAGI (reference sequence). CDR3 protein: CVSSPGNGELFF. The CDR3 DNA is TGTGTCAGTAGCCCAGGGAACGGGGAGCTGTTTTTT.

This clonotype was seen only a few times. The rearrangement joins TRBV4-3 to TRBJ2-6; 9 nucleotides line up with TRBD1. CDR1 and CDR2 from the germline V gene are LGHNA and YSLEER. The CDR3 runs 19 residues. V shed 3 bases, J shed 5 bases, and the junction held 14 bases outside the gene matches. CDR3 sequence (DNA): TGCGCCAGCAGCCAGGATATGGACAGGGGCGCGGGTAGGGCCAACGTCCTGACTTTC. Amino acid sequence: CASSQDMDRGAGRANVLTF.

For this clonotype: A much larger clone differs by one base, so this may be a read error. The rearrangement uses TRBV18 and TRBJ1-1; perhaps TRBD1 as D (6 bases). The CDR3 is made up of 15 amino acids. Per the germline V gene, CDR1 is KGHSH and CDR2 is LQKENI. CDR3 bases: TGTGCCAGCTCAACTACGACAGGATTCAACACTGAAGATTTCTTT. It translates to CASSTTTGFNTEDFF.

This clonotype showed up many times. The chain joins TRBV28 to TRBJ2-1, with TRBD2 matching 12 bases. The CDR3 is 14 residues long. Germline-derived CDR1 and CDR2 are MDHEN and SYDVKM. With V trimmed by 10 bases and J by 6 bases, 7 bases remained unmatched. CDR3 sequence reads: CATETSGRLNEQFF. The CDR3 region has the DNA TGTGCCACTGAGACTAGCGGGAGACTCAATGAGCAGTTCTTC.

This clonotype has only a few counts. A read error is likely, as this CDR3 ends without the conserved phenylalanine or tryptophan. J is TRBJ1-1 and V is TRBV10-2; unclear D gene. Germline V CDR1 and CDR2: WSHSY, SAAADI. Trimming pared 7 bases from V and 2 bases from J, leaving 11 bases between. The CDR3 consists of 13 residues. The CDR3 nucleotides are TGCGCCAGCAATGAAATAGAAAACACTGAAGCTTTCATT. It is translated as CASNEIENTEAFI.

To note about this clonotype: The junction departs from the called germline gene at one end, perhaps through a read error. The gene calls are TRBV7-8 and TRBJ1-5; 7 bases fit TRBD1. CDR1 and CDR2 (germline): SGHVS, FQNEAQ. This CDR3 contains 14 residues. CDR3 nucleotides: TGTGCCAGCAGCTGCGGGACAGTCTATCAGCCCCAACATTTT. This translates into CASSCGTVYQPQHF.

A remark on this clonotype: The junction shows a germline mismatch at one end, possibly a read error. This chain uses TRBV11-3 with TRBJ2-1; D tentatively fits TRBD1 or TRBD2 (5 bases each). Germline V lookup: CDR1 SGHNT, CDR2 YENEEA. This CDR3 region has 15 residues. The CDR3 loop is CASIRGRNGYNEQFF. The CDR3 DNA follows: TGCGCCAGCATCCGGGGACGGAACGGATACAATGAGCAGTTCTTC.

A note on this clonotype: The germline gene is not matched at one end of the junction; a read error may be the cause. The CDR3 nucleotides read TGTGCCAGCAGTTACTCGATTAGGAAAAAAGAGATCCAGTACTTC. As protein: CASSYSIRKKEIQYF. The rearrangement uses TRBV6-2 or TRBV6-3 and TRBJ2-5, with D uncertain. This CDR3 is 15 amino acids long. Germline V gene lookup returns CDR1 MNHEY and CDR2 SVGEGT.